This TCR beta chain was observed in a study of PD-1 blockade in classical Hodgkin lymphoma. In its sample, this clone was seen a few times. The antigen is undetermined. The time point here: cycle 4 day 1 (C4D1), after less than 7 weeks of nivolumab. Each patient relapsed following autologous stem cell transplantation, and prior brentuximab vedotin exposure differed. Thawed PBMCs yielded CD4+ T cells through magnetic negative selection. Complete response, partial response or progressive disease were the best responses. The data were produced by immunoSEQ multiplex PCR, yet TCRdb's version contains in-frame clones alone and is incomplete. The sample gives 30,000 to 35,000 clones, about 86% of which show up once; roughly 0.75% is in the top ten. Study-wide points: At C4D1, TCR diversity had climbed significantly for CD4+ cells, though not for CD8+ cells. Exclusion removed patients who began nivolumab under 1 year after ASCT. Newly diagnosed patients were reported to exhibit reduced baseline TCR diversity relative to healthy donors.

This CDR3 contains 15 residues. Per germline, CDR1 LGHNT and CDR2 FRNRAP. V shed 4 bases and J shed 8 bases, with 15 bases lying between them. The sequences come from CD4+ T cells from blood, collected before the fourth cycle of nivolumab. J is TRBJ1-6 and V is TRBV12-5; D not certain. The clonotype originates from a human donor with classical Hodgkin lymphoma. The CDR3 reads CASGSGLSSDSPLHF. CDR3 bases: TGTGCTAGTGGTTCGGGTCTGTCGTCGGATTCACCCCTCCACTTT.